One sample yielded the 9 T cell receptor beta chains listed below, sequenced in a study of cytomegalovirus exposure and HLA in healthy donors. PCR involved 60 Vbeta and 13 Jbeta primers. The protocol was immunoSEQ multiplex PCR, while the TCRdb copy is restricted to in-frame clones and leaves out a portion. The sample yields more than 90,000 clones, under 85% seen once. The sequencing sample was made of PBMCs. The source of these receptors is a man aged 30 to 39 in good health and CMV-seropositive.

This clone was detected only a few times. The gene calls are TRBV5-6 and TRBJ2-2; tentatively, D is TRBD2 (6 bases). Deletions cut 3 bases from V and 6 bases from J, with 18 bases between. Per the germline V gene, CDR1 is SGHDT and CDR2 is YYEEEE. The length of the CDR3 is 16 residues. CDR3 region: CASSWAGTLSPGELFF. The CDR3 bases are TGTGCCAGCAGCTGGGCCGGGACTCTCTCCCCCGGGGAGCTGTTTTTT.

The J gene is TRBJ2-7, the V gene TRBV11-2; D might be TRBD2 (7 bases). The germline gives CDR1 SGHAT, CDR2 FQNNGV. The CDR3 spans 17 residues. Trimming took off 5 bases at V and 0 bases at J, with 20 bases between the two ends. CDR3 bases: TGTGCCAGCAGCCCGCTGGGGGGGGCCCCCCTCTCCTACGAGCAGTACTTC. The encoded protein is CASSPLGGAPLSYEQYF.

The chain recombines TRBV5-4 with TRBJ1-1; 9 bases match TRBD1. This CDR3 spans 17 amino acids. With V trimmed by 3 bases and J by 4 bases, 13 bases remained unmatched. The V gene's germline CDR1 is SGHNT and CDR2 YYREEE (reference sequence). The CDR3, as DNA: TGTGCCAGCAGCTCGGCGGACAGGGGAGAGAAGCGCACTGAAGCTTTCTTT. It encodes CASSSADRGEKRTEAFF. The full variable domain, its missing parts supplied by reference TRBV5-4 and TRBJ1-1, is ETGVTQSPTHLIKTRGQQVTLRCSSQSGHNTVSWYQQALGQGPQFIFQYYREEENGRGNFPPRFSGLQFPNYSSELNVNALELDDSALYLCASSSADRGEKRTEAFFGQGTRLTVV.

This chain uses TRBV12-5 with TRBJ1-1; D is unresolved. V shed 4 bases and J shed 4 bases, with 13 bases lying between them. The germline CDR1 and CDR2 sequences are LGHNT and FRNRAP. This CDR3 has 14 residues. This chain's CDR3 is CASGYGSPGTEAFF. CDR3 sequence (DNA): TGTGCTAGTGGTTACGGGAGCCCAGGCACTGAAGCTTTCTTT.

This sequence joins TRBV19 and TRBJ1-2; D is unclear. Germline assignment: CDR1 LNHDA and CDR2 SQIVND (reference sequence). The CDR3 is made up of 14 amino acids. V shed 1 base and J shed 1 base, with 7 bases lying between them. The CDR3 loop reads CASSIGYSNYGYTF. CDR3 coding DNA: TGTGCCAGTAGTATAGGGTACAGTAACTATGGCTACACCTTC.

The chain joins TRBV11-2 to TRBJ1-2, with D possibly TRBD1 on 5 matching bases. Trimming took off 4 bases at V and 7 bases at J, with 19 bases between the two ends. Germline V gene lookup returns CDR1 SGHAT and CDR2 FQNNGV. This CDR3 comprises 15 residues. The CDR3 spells CASSSDTPPLRGYTF. The DNA of the CDR3 is TGTGCCAGCAGCTCGGACACTCCACCGCTTCGTGGCTACACCTTC.

V is TRBV30 and J is TRBJ1-3; 9 bases match TRBD1. This CDR3 comprises 17 residues. Germline CDR1 and CDR2: GTSNPN and SVGIG (reference sequence). The V gene end was trimmed by 3 bases and the J gene end by 3 bases; junction bases not matched to a gene: 12. The CDR3, as DNA: TGTGCCTGGAGGAGATACCCAACAGGGGGCATTGGAAACACCATATATTTT. Its protein is CAWRRYPTGGIGNTIYF.

The rearrangement links TRBV4-3 to TRBJ2-7; 7 positions agree with TRBD1. The CDR3 runs to 14 residues. The V and J ends lost 5 bases and 7 bases, in that order; junction bases with no gene match: 11. Germline CDR1 reads LGHNA; CDR2 reads YSLEER. The CDR3 bases are TGCGCCAGCAGCAGGACAGGCACGACGGGGGAGCAGTACTTC. Residues: CASSRTGTTGEQYF.

The chain joins TRBV9 to TRBJ1-6, with 7 bases matching TRBD1. Germline V gene data show CDR1 as SGDLS and CDR2 as YYNGEE. CDR3 length: 16 residues. Trimming at V came to 1 base and at J to 2 bases, leaving 3 bases not matched to a gene. CDR3 region: CASSVRDRAYNSPLHF. CDR3 DNA sequence: TGTGCCAGCAGCGTACGAGACAGGGCCTATAATTCACCCCTCCACTTT.